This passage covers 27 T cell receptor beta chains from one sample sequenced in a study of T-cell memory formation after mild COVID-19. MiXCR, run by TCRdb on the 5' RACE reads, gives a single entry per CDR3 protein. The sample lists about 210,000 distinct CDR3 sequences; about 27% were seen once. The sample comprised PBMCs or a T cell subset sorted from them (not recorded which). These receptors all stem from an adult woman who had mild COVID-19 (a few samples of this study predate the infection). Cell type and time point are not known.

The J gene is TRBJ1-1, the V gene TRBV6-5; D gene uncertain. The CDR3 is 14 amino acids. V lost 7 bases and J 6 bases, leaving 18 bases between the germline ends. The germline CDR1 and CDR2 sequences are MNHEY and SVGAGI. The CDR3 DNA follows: TGTGCCAGCACCCCGGGTCCCGAAGGCGCTGAAGCTTTCTTT. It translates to CASTPGPEGAEAFF.

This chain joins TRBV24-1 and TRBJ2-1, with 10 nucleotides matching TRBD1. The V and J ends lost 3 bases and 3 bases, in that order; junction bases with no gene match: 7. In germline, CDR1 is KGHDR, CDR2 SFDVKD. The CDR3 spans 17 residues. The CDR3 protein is CATSDPGQGGFYNEQFF. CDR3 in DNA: TGTGCCACCAGTGATCCCGGACAGGGGGGATTCTACAATGAGCAGTTCTTC.

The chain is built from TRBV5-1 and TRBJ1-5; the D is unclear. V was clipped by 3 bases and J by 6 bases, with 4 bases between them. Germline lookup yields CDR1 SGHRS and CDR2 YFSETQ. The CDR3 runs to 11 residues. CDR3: CASSSVQPQHF. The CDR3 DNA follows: TGCGCCAGCAGCTCGGTTCAGCCCCAGCATTTT.

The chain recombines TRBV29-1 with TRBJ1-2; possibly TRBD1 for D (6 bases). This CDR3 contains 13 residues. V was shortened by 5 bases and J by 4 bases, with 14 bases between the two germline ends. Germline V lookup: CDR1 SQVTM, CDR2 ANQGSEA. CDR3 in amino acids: CSVHQGQAYGYTF. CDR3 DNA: TGCAGCGTTCATCAGGGGCAGGCCTATGGCTACACCTTC.

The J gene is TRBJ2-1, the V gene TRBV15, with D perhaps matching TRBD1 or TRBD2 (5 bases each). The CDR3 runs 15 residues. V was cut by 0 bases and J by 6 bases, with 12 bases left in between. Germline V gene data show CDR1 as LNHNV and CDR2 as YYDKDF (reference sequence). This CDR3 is CATSRDLSRGNEQFF. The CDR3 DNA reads TGTGCCACCAGCAGAGATTTGTCGAGGGGCAATGAGCAGTTCTTC.

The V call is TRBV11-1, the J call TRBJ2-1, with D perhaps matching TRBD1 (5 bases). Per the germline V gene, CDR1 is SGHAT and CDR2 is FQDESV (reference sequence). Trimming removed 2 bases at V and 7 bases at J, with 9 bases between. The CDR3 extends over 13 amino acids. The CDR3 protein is CASSLPAGNEQFF. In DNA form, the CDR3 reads TGTGCCAGCAGCTTACCGGCAGGGAATGAGCAGTTCTTC.

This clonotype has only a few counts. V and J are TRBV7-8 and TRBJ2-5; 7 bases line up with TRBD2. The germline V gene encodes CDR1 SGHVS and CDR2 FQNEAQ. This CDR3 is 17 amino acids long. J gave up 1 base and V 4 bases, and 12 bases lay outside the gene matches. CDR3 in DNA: TGTGCCAGCAGCTCCCCGCTTAAGCGGGGTCCCCAAGAGACCCAGTACTTC. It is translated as CASSSPLKRGPQETQYF.

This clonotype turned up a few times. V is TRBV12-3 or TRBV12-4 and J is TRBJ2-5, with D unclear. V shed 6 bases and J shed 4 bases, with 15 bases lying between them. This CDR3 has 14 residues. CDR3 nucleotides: TGTGCCAGCAGAGAGCTGGGTCCCGTAGAGACCCAGTACTTC. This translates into CASRELGPVETQYF.

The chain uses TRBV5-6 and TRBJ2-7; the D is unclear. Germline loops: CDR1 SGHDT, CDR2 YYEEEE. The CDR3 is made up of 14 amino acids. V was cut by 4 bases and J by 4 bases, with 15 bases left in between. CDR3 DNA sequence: TGTGCCAGCAGCCCCACCAACTCTGTTTACGAGCAGTACTTC. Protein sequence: CASSPTNSVYEQYF.

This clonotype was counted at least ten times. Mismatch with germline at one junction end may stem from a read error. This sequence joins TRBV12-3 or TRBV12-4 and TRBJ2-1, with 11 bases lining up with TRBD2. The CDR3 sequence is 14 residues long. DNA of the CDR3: TGTGCCAGCAGCTTAGCGGGAGGGTACAATGAGCAGTTCTTC. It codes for CASSLAGGYNEQFF.

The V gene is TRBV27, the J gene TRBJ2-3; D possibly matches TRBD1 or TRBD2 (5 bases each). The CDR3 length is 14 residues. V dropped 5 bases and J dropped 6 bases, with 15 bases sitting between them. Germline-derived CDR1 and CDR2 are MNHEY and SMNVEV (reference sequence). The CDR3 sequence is CASSQGRARDTQYF. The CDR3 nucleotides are TGTGCCAGCAGTCAGGGACGGGCCCGGGATACGCAGTATTTT.

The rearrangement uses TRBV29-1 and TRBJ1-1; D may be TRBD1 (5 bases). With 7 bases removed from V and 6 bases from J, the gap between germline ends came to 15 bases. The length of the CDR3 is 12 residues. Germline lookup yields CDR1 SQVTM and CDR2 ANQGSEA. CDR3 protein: CSGHGDGAEAFF. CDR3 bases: TGCAGCGGCCACGGGGACGGTGCTGAAGCTTTCTTT.

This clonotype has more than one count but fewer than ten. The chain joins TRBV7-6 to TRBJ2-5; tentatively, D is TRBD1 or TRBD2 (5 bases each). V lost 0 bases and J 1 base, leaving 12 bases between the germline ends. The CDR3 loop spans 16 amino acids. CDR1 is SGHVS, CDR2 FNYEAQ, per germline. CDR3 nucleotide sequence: TGTGCCAGCAGCTTAGCGGGACCCGGAGGCCAAGAGACCCAGTACTTC. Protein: CASSLAGPGGQETQYF.

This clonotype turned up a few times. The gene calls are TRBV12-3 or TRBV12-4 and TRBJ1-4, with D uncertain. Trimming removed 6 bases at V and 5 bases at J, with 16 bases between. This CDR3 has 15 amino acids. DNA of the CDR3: TGTGCCAGCAGACCAAGACTTGAGCGGAATGAAAAACTGTTTTTT. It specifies CASRPRLERNEKLFF.

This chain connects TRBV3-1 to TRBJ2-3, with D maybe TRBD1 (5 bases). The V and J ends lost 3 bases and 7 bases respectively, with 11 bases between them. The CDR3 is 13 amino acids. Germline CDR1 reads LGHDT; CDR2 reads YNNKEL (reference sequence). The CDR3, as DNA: TGTGCCAGCAGCCAGCCTCAGGGAAATACGCAGTATTTT. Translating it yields CASSQPQGNTQYF.

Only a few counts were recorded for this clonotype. The CDR3 DNA reads TGTGCCAGCTCACCTATAGGGGGTGCACAGGACTACGAGCAGTACTTC. Amino acids: CASSPIGGAQDYEQYF. This chain joins TRBV18 and TRBJ2-7; possibly TRBD1 for D (6 bases). V lost 3 bases, J lost 3 bases, and 18 bases lay in between. This CDR3 has 16 amino acids. CDR1 is KGHSH, CDR2 LQKENI, per germline.

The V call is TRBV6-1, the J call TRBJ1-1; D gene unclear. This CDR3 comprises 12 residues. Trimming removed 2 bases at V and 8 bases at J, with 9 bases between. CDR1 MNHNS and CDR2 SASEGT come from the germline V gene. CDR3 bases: TGTGCCAGCAGTGAATTGGGCCAAGAAGCTTTCTTT. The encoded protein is CASSELGQEAFF.

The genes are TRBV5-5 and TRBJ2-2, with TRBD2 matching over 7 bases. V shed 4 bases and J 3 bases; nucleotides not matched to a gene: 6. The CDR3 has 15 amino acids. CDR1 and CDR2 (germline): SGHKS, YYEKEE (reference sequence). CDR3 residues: CASSPRGSYTGELFF. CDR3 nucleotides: TGTGCCAGCAGCCCGCGGGGGTCATACACCGGGGAGCTGTTTTTT.

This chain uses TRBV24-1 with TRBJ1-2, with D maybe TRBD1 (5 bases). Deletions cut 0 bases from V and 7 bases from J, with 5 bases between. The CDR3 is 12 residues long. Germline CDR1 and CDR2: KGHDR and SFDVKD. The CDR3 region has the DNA TGTGCCACCAGTGATTTGAGGGGTGGCTACACCTTC. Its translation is CATSDLRGGYTF.

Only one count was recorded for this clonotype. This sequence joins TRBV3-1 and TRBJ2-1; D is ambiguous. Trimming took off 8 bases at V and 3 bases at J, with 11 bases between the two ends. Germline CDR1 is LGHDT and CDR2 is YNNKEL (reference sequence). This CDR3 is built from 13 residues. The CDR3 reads CASHSPNYNEQFF. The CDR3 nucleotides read TGTGCCAGCCATTCACCGAACTACAATGAGCAGTTCTTC.

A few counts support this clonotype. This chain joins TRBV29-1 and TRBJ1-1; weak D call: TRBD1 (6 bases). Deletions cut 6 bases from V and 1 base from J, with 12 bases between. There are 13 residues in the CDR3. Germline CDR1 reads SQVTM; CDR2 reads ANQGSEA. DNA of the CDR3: TGCAGCGTGGGGCGGACAGAGAACACTGAAGCTTTCTTT. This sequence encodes CSVGRTENTEAFF.

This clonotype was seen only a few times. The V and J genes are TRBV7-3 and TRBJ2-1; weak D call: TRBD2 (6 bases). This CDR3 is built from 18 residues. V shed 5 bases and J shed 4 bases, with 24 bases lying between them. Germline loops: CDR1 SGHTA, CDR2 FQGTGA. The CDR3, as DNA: TGTGCCAGCAGCAACGGCCGGCACCCGGGACTGGGGTACAATGAGCAGTTCTTC. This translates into CASSNGRHPGLGYNEQFF.

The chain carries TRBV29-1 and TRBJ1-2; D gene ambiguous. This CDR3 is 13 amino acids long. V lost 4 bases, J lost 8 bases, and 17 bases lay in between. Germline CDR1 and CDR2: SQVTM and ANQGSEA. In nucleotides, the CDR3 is TGCAGCGTTGTAGGGATGTTAAGAGGGGGCTACACCTTC. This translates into CSVVGMLRGGYTF.

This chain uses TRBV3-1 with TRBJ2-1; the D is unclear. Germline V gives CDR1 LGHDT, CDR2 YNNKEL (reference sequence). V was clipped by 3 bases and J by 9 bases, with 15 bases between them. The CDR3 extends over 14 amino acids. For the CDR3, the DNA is TGTGCCAGCAGCCAGCCTCCCGTAGTTGCTGAGCAGTTCTTC. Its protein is CASSQPPVVAEQFF.

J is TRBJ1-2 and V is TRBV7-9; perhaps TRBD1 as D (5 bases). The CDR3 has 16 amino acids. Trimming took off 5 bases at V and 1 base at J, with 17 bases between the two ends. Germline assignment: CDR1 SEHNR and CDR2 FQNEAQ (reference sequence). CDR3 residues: CASSAQPTVFNYGYTF. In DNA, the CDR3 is TGTGCCAGCAGCGCCCAACCGACAGTGTTTAACTATGGCTACACCTTC. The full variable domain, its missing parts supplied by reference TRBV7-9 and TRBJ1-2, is DTGVSQNPRHKITKRGQNVTFRCDPISEHNRLYWYRQTLGQGPEFLTYFQNEAQLEKSRLLSDRFSAERPKGSFSTLEIQRTEQGDSAMYLCASSAQPTVFNYGYTFGSGTRLTVV.

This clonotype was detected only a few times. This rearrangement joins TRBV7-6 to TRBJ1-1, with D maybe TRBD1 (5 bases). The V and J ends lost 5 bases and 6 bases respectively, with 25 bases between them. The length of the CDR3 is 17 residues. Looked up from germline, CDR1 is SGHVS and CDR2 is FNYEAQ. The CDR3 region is CASSKEHGGSDPPEAFF. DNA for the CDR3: TGTGCCAGCAGCAAGGAACACGGGGGATCGGACCCCCCTGAAGCTTTCTTT. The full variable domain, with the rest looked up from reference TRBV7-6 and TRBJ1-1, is GAGVSQSPRYKVTKRGQDVALRCDPISGHVSLYWYRQALGQGPEFLTYFNYEAQQDKSGLPNDRFSAERPEGSISTLTIQRTEQRDSAMYRCASSKEHGGSDPPEAFFGQGTRLTVV.

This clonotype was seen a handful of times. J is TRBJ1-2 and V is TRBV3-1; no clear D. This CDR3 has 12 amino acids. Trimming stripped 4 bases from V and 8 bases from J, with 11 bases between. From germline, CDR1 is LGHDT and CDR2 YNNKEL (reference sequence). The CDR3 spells CASSLPRLGYTF. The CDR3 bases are TGTGCCAGCAGCCTCCCCCGCCTGGGCTACACCTTC. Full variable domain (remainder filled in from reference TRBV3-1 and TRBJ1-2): DTAVSQTPKYLVTQMGNDKSIKCEQNLGHDTMYWYKQDSKKFLKIMFSYNNKELIINETVPNRFSPKSPDKAHLNLHINSLELGDSAVYFCASSLPRLGYTFGSGTRLTVV.